This TCR beta chain is drawn from a study of molecular identifiers for immune sequencing clone quantification. Notes on the study in general: Because of identical TCR molecules sharing a barcode, sizes of highly expanded clones could be underestimated. Effector cells kept over 99% of their molecules in clones above 20 RNA copies, while naive cells kept under 1% there.

Researchers sorted naive CD8 T cells as cells that were CD8+CD4-CCR7+CD45RA+. Points on this clonotype: Antigen: not known. A much larger clone differs by one base, so this may be a read error.

TCRdb called the PCR reads again in MiXCR, with one record for every CDR3 protein. This repertoire shows about 640,000 distinct CDR3 sequences, about 20% found once; its top ten account for roughly 0.9%. The CDR3 is 14 residues long. Germline values: CDR1 DFQATT, CDR2 SNEGSKA (reference sequence). Sequenced: naive CD8+ T cells from blood, with Jurkat cell RNA spiked in. Subset denoted: FACS-sorted CD8+CD4-CCR7+CD45RA+ naive T cells. The clonotype originates from a human donor in good health. Some libraries in this study had Jurkat cell RNA spiked in. The chain joins TRBV20-1 to TRBJ2-7; D not certain. CDR3: CSARLLSTGYVQYF. In nucleotides, the CDR3 is TGCAGTGCTCGATTACTCAGTACGGGCTACGTGCAGTACTTC.